This T cell receptor beta chain was captured in a study of T cell changes during pregnancy in multiple sclerosis. The repertoire was sequenced with immunoSEQ multiplex PCR; TCRdb's copy has only in-frame clones and lacks some. The sample has about 51,000 clones, 85% to 95% seen once. V gave up 3 bases and J gave up 4 bases; unmatched junction bases: 16. In germline, CDR1 is LNHDA, CDR2 SQIVND (reference sequence). There are 19 residues in the CDR3. The V gene is TRBV19, the J gene TRBJ2-7, with 12 positions matching TRBD2. This receptor was taken from a female donor with multiple sclerosis, enrolled in a pregnancy study. The sequencing used CD4+ T cells from peripheral blood mononuclear cells, collected in the third trimester of pregnancy. CDR3 DNA sequence: TGTGCCAGTAGTATTATAACAAGAGAGACTAGCGGGAGCCGGTACGAGCAGTACTTC. Amino acid sequence: CASSIITRETSGSRYEQYF.